One sample yielded the 15 T cell receptor beta chains listed below, sequenced in a study of shared clonotypes between healthy human individuals. Naive-designated CD8 cells lacked CD45RO, were positively enriched for CCR7, and omitted terminally differentiated effector memory CD45RA+ cells. Sequencing was performed with immunoSEQ multiplex PCR; in TCRdb, only in-frame clones are kept and a portion is missing. The table has about 1.9 million clones, around 93% seen once. The sample consisted of naive CD8+ T cells from PBMCs. These receptors all come from a young man in good health. Some clones in this sample may be carry-over from other donors' samples.

The chain links TRBV6-1 to TRBJ2-7, with D perhaps matching TRBD2 (7 bases). The CDR3 loop spans 15 amino acids. The V and J ends lost 5 bases and 2 bases respectively, with 16 bases between them. Germline loops: CDR1 MNHNS, CDR2 SASEGT. CDR3 region: CASSPWGGAAYEQYF. The DNA for the CDR3 is TGTGCCAGCAGTCCCTGGGGGGGGGCTGCCTACGAGCAGTACTTC.

V is TRBV6-6 and J is TRBJ1-5; tentative D call: TRBD1 (5 bases). CDR3 length: 15 residues. Germline values: CDR1 MNHNY, CDR2 SVGAGI (reference sequence). V lost 0 bases, J lost 1 base, and 7 bases lay in between. The CDR3 spells CASSYSRGSNQPQHF. CDR3 bases: TGTGCCAGCAGTTACTCTAGGGGAAGCAATCAGCCCCAGCATTTT.

This clone was observed once. The chain joins TRBV6-5 to TRBJ2-4; TRBD1 agrees at 7 bases. V trimming: 2 bases; J trimming: 6 bases; junction bases outside the gene matches: 10. Germline CDR1 is MNHEY and CDR2 is SVGAGI. The CDR3 covers 16 residues. CDR3 nucleotides: TGTGCCAGCAGTTACCTCTCTGAAAACAGGGGAAACATTCAGTACTTC. It yields the protein CASSYLSENRGNIQYF.

This chain joins TRBV28 and TRBJ1-2, with D unresolved. The CDR3 covers 16 residues. Looked up from germline, CDR1 is MDHEN and CDR2 is SYDVKM. V lost 1 base, J lost 6 bases, and 18 bases lay in between. The CDR3 region is CASSLLHWRDGDGYTF. The CDR3 DNA reads TGTGCCAGCAGTTTATTGCACTGGAGAGATGGAGATGGCTACACCTTC.

V gene TRBV19 combines with J gene TRBJ2-3; a possible D gene is TRBD2 (6 bases). Trimming left V 3 bases short and J 6 bases short, with 13 bases between. The CDR3 is 14 residues long. Germline CDR1 and CDR2: LNHDA and SQIVND (reference sequence). The CDR3 sequence: CASSIGSSVDTQYF. The DNA for the CDR3 is TGTGCCAGTAGTATCGGGAGTTCTGTGGATACGCAGTATTTT.

This clone was seen a single time. CDR3: CASSLGLIGPFF. As DNA, the CDR3 is TGTGCCAGCAGCTTAGGACTAATAGGTCCGTTCTTC. V usage is TRBV11-2 and J usage is TRBJ2-1; D is possibly TRBD2 (5 bases). The CDR3 covers 12 residues. Germline V gene sequence: CDR1 SGHAT, CDR2 FQNNGV. Trimming took 1 base from V and 15 from J, leaving 13 bases between them. Using reference TRBV11-2 and TRBJ2-1 for the parts outside the CDR3, the full variable domain is EAGVAQSPRYKIIEKRQSVAFWCNPISGHATLYWYQQILGQGPKLLIQFQNNGVVDDSQLPKDRFSAERLKGVDSTLKIQPAKLEDSAVYLCASSLGLIGPFFGPGTRLTVL.

This chain uses TRBV10-3 with TRBJ2-7, with a possible D match to TRBD1 (6 bases). V was pared by 0 bases and J by 2 bases, with 14 bases between. The CDR3 contains 16 residues. CDR1 ENHRY and CDR2 SYGVKD come from the germline V gene. CDR3 in amino acids: CAISESLDSSTYEQYF. CDR3 DNA sequence: TGTGCCATCAGTGAGTCGTTGGACAGTTCCACCTACGAGCAGTACTTC.

The chain is built from TRBV13 and TRBJ2-1; 16 bases line up with TRBD2. The CDR3 runs to 15 residues. V trimming: 4 bases; J trimming: 8 bases; junction bases outside the gene matches: 2. The germline V gene has CDR1 PRHDT and CDR2 FYEKMQ (reference sequence). The CDR3 region is CASSSGTSGRDEQFF. The CDR3 bases are TGTGCCAGCAGCTCCGGGACTAGCGGGAGGGATGAGCAGTTCTTC.

V and J are TRBV19 and TRBJ1-1; TRBD1 is a possible D gene (6 bases). The germline V gene encodes CDR1 LNHDA and CDR2 SQIVND (reference sequence). The V and J ends lost 7 bases and 1 base respectively, with 16 bases between them. This CDR3 is built from 15 residues. The CDR3 nucleotides are TGTGCCAGTACCTTTGACAGGTACCAGAACACTGAAGCTTTCTTT. This gives the protein CASTFDRYQNTEAFF.

In DNA form, the CDR3 reads TGTGCCAGCAGCCCCAAGGGACCTGGAAACACCATATATTTT. It encodes CASSPKGPGNTIYF. The V gene is TRBV11-2, the J gene TRBJ1-3; tentatively, D is TRBD1 (5 bases). Germline V gene sequence: CDR1 SGHAT, CDR2 FQNNGV. Trimming took 5 bases from V and 2 from J, leaving 10 bases between them. There are 14 residues in the CDR3.

The rearrangement uses TRBV27 and TRBJ2-7, with D perhaps TRBD1 (5 bases). The CDR3 is 14 amino acids. Trimming cost V 8 bases and J 5 bases, with 19 bases left between them. Germline assignment: CDR1 MNHEY and CDR2 SMNVEV (reference sequence). DNA of the CDR3: TGTGCCAGCGCTCCGCTGGGCAGGGCACACGAGCAGTACTTC. Protein sequence: CASAPLGRAHEQYF.

This chain connects TRBV9 to TRBJ2-5; D uncertain. The CDR3 length is 13 residues. Trimming took off 4 bases at V and 5 bases at J, with 12 bases between the two ends. Germline lookup yields CDR1 SGDLS and CDR2 YYNGEE. In nucleotides, the CDR3 is TGTGCCAGCAGCTCACGACCCATGGAGACCCAGTACTTC. This codes for CASSSRPMETQYF.

Note on this clone: The sample contains more than one DNA sequence encoding this CDR3. The chain carries TRBV27 and TRBJ2-3, with 11 bases aligning to TRBD2. Trimming cost V 1 base and J 3 bases; bases outside gene matches: 6. Germline V gives CDR1 MNHEY, CDR2 SMNVEV (reference sequence). This CDR3 spans 17 amino acids. CDR3 in DNA: TGTGCCAGCAGTTTATTATTAGCGGGAGGGCCTACAGATACGCAGTATTTT. Translation: CASSLLLAGGPTDTQYF.

The rearrangement uses TRBV9 and TRBJ2-2; D not resolved. The CDR3 is made up of 14 amino acids. The germline V gene encodes CDR1 SGDLS and CDR2 YYNGEE. V lost 4 bases, J lost 4 bases, and 11 bases lay in between. In DNA, the CDR3 is TGTGCCAGCAGCCCGAGGTTGGGCACCGGGGAGCTGTTTTTT. As protein: CASSPRLGTGELFF.

The rearrangement joins TRBV9 to TRBJ2-5, with a tentative D call TRBD1 (6 bases). V was shortened by 3 bases and J by 0 bases, with 9 bases between the two germline ends. This CDR3 region has 14 residues. Germline V CDR1 and CDR2: SGDLS, YYNGEE. CDR3 DNA sequence: TGTGCCAGCAGCGAGCACAGGGACCAAGAGACCCAGTACTTC. Residues: CASSEHRDQETQYF.